The 26 T cell receptor beta chains presented below share a single source sample, sequenced in a study of blood T cell repertoires in COVID-19. Sequencing was performed with immunoSEQ multiplex PCR; in TCRdb, only in-frame clones are kept and a portion is missing. The data contain 150,000 to 200,000 clones, 88% of them seen just once; the ten biggest clones take up 9%. Input material: PBMCs or T cells enriched from blood (not recorded which). Receptors originate from a woman in her late teens or twenties who had recovered from COVID-19.

This chain connects TRBV10-3 to TRBJ2-7, with unresolved D. V was clipped by 0 bases and J by 2 bases, with 11 bases between them. The CDR3 has 15 residues. Germline values: CDR1 ENHRY, CDR2 SYGVKD. CDR3 in amino acids: CAISESQVTTYEQYF. CDR3 bases: TGTGCCATCAGTGAGTCGCAGGTAACAACCTACGAGCAGTACTTC.

The table lists this clone with a count of one. The V gene is TRBV18, the J gene TRBJ1-5; D gene ambiguous. Germline CDR1 KGHSH, CDR2 LQKENI. V dropped 3 bases and J dropped 4 bases, with 4 bases sitting between them. CDR3 length equals 12 residues. The CDR3 region is CASSPTNQPQHF. CDR3 nucleotide sequence: TGTGCCAGCTCACCGACAAATCAGCCCCAGCATTTT. Based on the CDR3 plus reference TRBV18 and TRBJ1-5, the full variable domain is NAGVMQNPRHLVRRRGQEARLRCSPMKGHSHVYWYRQLPEEGLKFMVYLQKENIIDESGMPKERFSAEFPKEGPSILRIQQVVRGDSAAYFCASSPTNQPQHFGDGTRLSIL.

V usage is TRBV10-3 and J usage is TRBJ2-7, with 7 bases matching TRBD2. After removal of 6 bases from V and 1 base from J, the junction contained 0 bases not matched to a gene. Germline CDR1 ENHRY, CDR2 SYGVKD. The length of the CDR3 is 12 residues. Written as DNA, the CDR3 is TGTGCCATCAGCGGGGGGTCCTACGAGCAGTACTTC. This translates into CAISGGSYEQYF.

This rearrangement joins TRBV4-1 to TRBJ2-5, with D perhaps matching TRBD2 (6 bases). The V end was cut by 0 bases, the J end by 5 bases, with 13 bases between. CDR3 length: 15 residues. The germline V gene encodes CDR1 MGHRA and CDR2 YSYEKL. This CDR3 reads CASSQDSGGDETQYF. CDR3 in DNA: TGCGCCAGCAGCCAAGATAGTGGAGGGGATGAGACCCAGTACTTC.

This rearrangement joins TRBV28 to TRBJ2-4; 9 nucleotides align to TRBD1. The V segment lost 5 bases and the J segment 2 bases; nucleotides outside the gene matches: 7. Per germline, CDR1 MDHEN and CDR2 SYDVKM. The CDR3 contains 16 residues. The CDR3 DNA sequence: TGTGCCAGCAGTCCTACAGGGGGCGCCCCCAAAAACATTCAGTACTTC. Translated: CASSPTGGAPKNIQYF.

This clone was observed a single time. The chain uses TRBV18 and TRBJ1-6; D is unresolved. The CDR3 is 13 residues long. Per germline, CDR1 KGHSH and CDR2 LQKENI. V lost 5 bases to trimming and J lost 10 bases, with 12 bases between them. CDR3 residues: CASSLEGGSPLHF. DNA for the CDR3: TGTGCCAGCTCATTGGAGGGCGGCTCACCCCTCCACTTT.

V and J are TRBV11-2 and TRBJ1-5; 7 bases fit TRBD1. Germline values: CDR1 SGHAT, CDR2 FQNNGV. J gave up 6 bases and V 5 bases, and 4 bases lay outside the gene matches. CDR3 size: 13 residues. The CDR3 coding sequence is TGTGCCAGCAGCCCAACAGGGGTTCAGCCCCAGCATTTT. Its protein product is CASSPTGVQPQHF.

The chain recombines TRBV28 with TRBJ2-7; D remains unclear. CDR3 length: 16 residues. The germline V gene has CDR1 MDHEN and CDR2 SYDVKM. V was shortened by 3 bases and J by 3 bases, with 18 bases between the two germline ends. DNA of the CDR3: TGTGCCAGCAGTTTTCGCAGACTCCCCCTGGTCTACGAGCAGTACTTC. Protein product: CASSFRRLPLVYEQYF.

The rearrangement links TRBV6-4 to TRBJ1-2; D is unclear. Germline CDR1 reads MRHNA; CDR2 reads SNTAGT. This CDR3 spans 16 amino acids. V was shortened by 3 bases and J by 4 bases, with 18 bases between the two germline ends. In nucleotides, the CDR3 is TGTGCCAGCAGTGAGAGGGTGCCTCCATCCTTCTATGGCTACACCTTC. It translates to CASSERVPPSFYGYTF.

The rearrangement uses TRBV2 and TRBJ2-1; TRBD2 is a possible D gene (5 bases). Per the germline V gene, CDR1 is SNHLY and CDR2 is FYNNEI. V was cut by 6 bases and J by 5 bases, with 20 bases left in between. This CDR3 comprises 16 residues. The CDR3 nucleotides read TGTGCCAGCAGAGTACTAGTCCTCGTGGGAAACAATGAGCAGTTCTTC. Amino acids: CASRVLVLVGNNEQFF.

The chain combines TRBV18 with TRBJ1-1; TRBD1 might be the D (5 bases). CDR3 length: 12 residues. The V end was cut by 6 bases, the J end by 5 bases, with 10 bases between. Germline V gene lookup returns CDR1 KGHSH and CDR2 LQKENI. For the CDR3, the DNA is TGTGCCAGCTCCTGGCGGGGGACTGAAGCTTTCTTT. Translating it yields CASSWRGTEAFF.

This chain uses TRBV7-9 with TRBJ1-1; D may be TRBD1 (5 bases). V lost 10 bases and J 1 base, leaving 16 bases between the germline ends. Germline lookup yields CDR1 SEHNR and CDR2 FQNEAQ (reference sequence). CDR3 size: 14 residues. The CDR3 reads CAIKFGAENTEAFF. The CDR3 nucleotides read TGTGCCATTAAGTTTGGGGCAGAGAACACTGAAGCTTTCTTT.

The chain employs TRBV6-4 and TRBJ2-1; D is possibly TRBD2 (5 bases). Between the trimmed V and J ends, which lost 4 bases and 7 bases, there was a span of 17 bases. Germline CDR1 is MRHNA and CDR2 is SNTAGT. CDR3 length: 15 amino acids. The CDR3 nucleotides are TGTGCCAGCAGTGGATCCGCGGAAGAGGGTAATGAGCAGTTCTTC. Protein sequence: CASSGSAEEGNEQFF.

The CDR3 nucleotides read TGTGCCAGCAGCCAAGATAGAATGGCAACTAATGAAAAACTGTTTTTT. This gives the protein CASSQDRMATNEKLFF. The chain uses TRBV4-2 and TRBJ1-4, with unresolved D. The germline CDR1 and CDR2 sequences are LGHNA and YNFKEQ. V lost 0 bases and J 0 bases, leaving 8 bases between the germline ends. The CDR3 has 16 residues.

This chain links TRBV6-5 with TRBJ1-2; 8 bases line up with TRBD1. The V gene end was trimmed by 7 bases and the J gene end by 2 bases; junction bases not matched to a gene: 9. Germline V lookup: CDR1 MNHEY, CDR2 SVGAGI. CDR3 size: 15 residues. CDR3 DNA: TGTGCCAGCACCCAGGACAGGGCCCTAAACTATGGCTACACCTTC. This encodes CASTQDRALNYGYTF.

V and J are TRBV10-1 and TRBJ2-1; TRBD2 matches at 14 bases. The CDR3 runs 16 residues. V lost 2 bases, J lost 6 bases, and 3 bases stayed unmatched. Looked up from germline, CDR1 is WNHNN and CDR2 is SYGVQD (reference sequence). This CDR3 reads CASSEGTSGRINEQFF. The CDR3 nucleotides are TGCGCCAGCAGTGAGGGGACTAGCGGGAGAATCAATGAGCAGTTCTTC.

The CDR3 spells CASKEIPSTDTQYF. CDR3 nucleotide sequence: TGTGCCAGTAAGGAGATACCGAGCACAGATACGCAGTATTTT. V usage is TRBV19 and J usage is TRBJ2-3; D call uncertain. CDR1 and CDR2 (germline): LNHDA, SQIVND (reference sequence). The V and J ends lost 7 bases and 0 bases respectively, with 11 bases between them. CDR3 length: 14 residues.

V gene TRBV7-2 combines with J gene TRBJ2-3; 10 bases fit TRBD2. The V gene's germline CDR1 is SGHTA and CDR2 FQGNSA. The V segment lost 1 base and the J segment 4 bases; nucleotides outside the gene matches: 2. This CDR3 comprises 15 residues. The CDR3 DNA sequence: TGTGCCAGCAGCTTAGGGACTAGCGGCGCAGATACGCAGTATTTT. It specifies CASSLGTSGADTQYF.

The J gene is TRBJ1-4, the V gene TRBV11-2; the match to TRBD1 covers 9 bases. Germline V gene sequence: CDR1 SGHAT, CDR2 FQNNGV. There are 16 residues in the CDR3. Trimming cost V 6 bases and J 8 bases; bases outside gene matches: 13. The CDR3 nucleotides read TGTGCCAGCAGTTCCGGGACAGGGTATCCAGCCGAAAAACTGTTTTTT. Translated, it gives CASSSGTGYPAEKLFF.

This chain links TRBV27 with TRBJ1-2; D gene unclear. Germline V CDR1 and CDR2: MNHEY, SMNVEV (reference sequence). V lost 1 base and J 3 bases, leaving 9 bases between the germline ends. CDR3 size: 14 residues. The CDR3 region has the DNA TGTGCCAGCAGTTTATTTGGGCCGGACTATGGCTACACCTTC. This gives the protein CASSLFGPDYGYTF.

The J gene is TRBJ1-3, the V gene TRBV7-2; a weak D match, TRBD1 (6 bases). CDR1 and CDR2 (germline): SGHTA, FQGNSA. The CDR3 consists of 17 residues. Trimming removed 5 bases from V and 1 base from J, with 18 bases in between. The DNA of the CDR3 is TGTGCCAGCAGCCCGCAGAACAGGGCTTTTTCTGGAAACACCATATATTTT. Encoded protein: CASSPQNRAFSGNTIYF.

This clone is a singleton in its sample. V gene TRBV12-3 or TRBV12-4 combines with J gene TRBJ2-7; D remains ambiguous. The germline V and J ends were trimmed by 5 bases and 12 bases, with 17 bases remaining between them. The CDR3 runs 12 residues. CDR3 bases: TGTGCCAGCAGTCCTACACAGAGTAATCGGTACTTC. Translation gives CASSPTQSNRYF.

The chain uses TRBV7-2 and TRBJ2-7, with TRBD2 matching over 10 bases. The V gene end was trimmed by 3 bases and the J gene end by 2 bases; junction bases not matched to a gene: 4. The germline CDR1 and CDR2 sequences are SGHTA and FQGNSA. There are 15 residues in the CDR3. The DNA for the CDR3 is TGTGCCAGCAGCTTCTTTACTAGCGGGACCTACGAGCAGTACTTC. As protein: CASSFFTSGTYEQYF. The full variable domain, completed using reference TRBV7-2 and TRBJ2-7, is GAGVSQSPSNKVTEKGKDVELRCDPISGHTALYWYRQSLGQGLEFLIYFQGNSAPDKSGLPSDRFSAERTGGSVSTLTIQRTQQEDSAVYLCASSFFTSGTYEQYFGPGTRLTVT.

The chain employs TRBV12-3 or TRBV12-4 and TRBJ2-7; tentative D call: TRBD1 (6 bases). Between the trimmed V and J ends, which lost 6 bases and 2 bases, there was a span of 11 bases. The CDR3 contains 13 residues. CDR3 sequence: CASRTGIPYEQYF. CDR3 nucleotides: TGTGCCAGCAGAACAGGGATCCCCTACGAGCAGTACTTC.

The chain couples TRBV5-5 to TRBJ2-7, with a possible D match to TRBD1 (6 bases). The CDR3 runs 14 residues. Germline CDR1 is SGHKS and CDR2 is YYEKEE (reference sequence). V was cut by 3 bases and J by 2 bases, with 12 bases left in between. This CDR3 reads CASSSLGGTYEQYF. The CDR3 region has the DNA TGTGCCAGCAGCTCCCTAGGGGGTACCTACGAGCAGTACTTC.

This chain connects TRBV6-1 to TRBJ1-1; no definite D call. CDR1 and CDR2 from the germline V gene are MNHNS and SASEGT. Between the trimmed V and J ends, which lost 6 bases and 3 bases, there was a span of 11 bases. CDR3 length: 13 amino acids. DNA for the CDR3: TGTGCCAGCAGCCTCTCAGCGTACACTGAAGCTTTCTTT. It encodes CASSLSAYTEAFF.